A selection of T cell receptor beta chains follows, all from one sample in a study of blood T cell repertoires in COVID-19. The protocol was immunoSEQ multiplex PCR, while the TCRdb copy is restricted to in-frame clones and leaves out a portion. This table holds 200,000 to 250,000 clones, 86% found once. The specimen sequenced was peripheral blood. These TCRs come from a woman between 45 and 60 years old with COVID-19, enrolled during active disease. CDR3s include the opening cysteine and the closing phenylalanine or tryptophan. D genes are given only for firm matches. Part of the rows lack a size; the others show once, few, many or a class for expanded clones.

V gene: TRBV4-1; J gene: TRBJ2-6; clone size: NA; D gene: NA; CDR3 length: 17; CDR3 protein: CASSQGHRASGANVLTF; CDR3 DNA: TGCGCCAGCAGCCAAGGGCACAGGGCGTCTGGGGCCAACGTCCTGACTTTC
V gene: TRBV4-1; J gene: TRBJ1-2; clone size: NA; D gene: NA; CDR3 length: 17; CDR3 protein: CASSQDQGRTLNYGYTF; CDR3 DNA: TGCGCCAGCAGCCAAGATCAAGGGCGGACTCTTAACTATGGCTACACCTTC
V gene: TRBV5-6; J gene: TRBJ1-5; clone size: once; D gene: TRBD1; CDR3 length: 18; CDR3 protein: CASSSQGTGGGSNQPQHF; CDR3 DNA: TGTGCCAGCAGCTCACAAGGGACAGGGGGCGGGAGCAATCAGCCCCAGCATTTT
V gene: TRBV6-5; J gene: TRBJ2-7; clone size: NA; D gene: NA; CDR3 length: 13; CDR3 protein: CASSWSPGYEQYF; CDR3 DNA: TGTGCCAGCAGCTGGAGCCCCGGCTACGAGCAGTACTTC
V gene: TRBV6-5; J gene: TRBJ1-6; clone size: once; D gene: NA; CDR3 length: 16; CDR3 protein: CASSYRGKGEGSPLHF; CDR3 DNA: TGTGCCAGCAGTTACAGGGGCAAGGGGGAAGGGTCACCCCTCCACTTT
V gene: TRBV29-1; J gene: TRBJ2-5; clone size: NA; D gene: NA; CDR3 length: 13; CDR3 protein: CSVEDRLEETQYF; CDR3 DNA: TGCAGCGTTGAAGACAGGCTGGAAGAGACCCAGTACTTC
V gene: TRBV6-5; J gene: TRBJ2-5; clone size: NA; D gene: NA; CDR3 length: 13; CDR3 protein: CASLGPEGVTQYF; CDR3 DNA: TGTGCCAGCTTGGGGCCCGAGGGGGTGACCCAGTACTTC
V gene: TRBV27; J gene: TRBJ2-1; clone size: once; D gene: TRBD2; CDR3 length: 14; CDR3 protein: CASSLAGGINEQFF; CDR3 DNA: TGTGCCAGCAGTTTAGCGGGGGGTATCAATGAGCAGTTCTTC
V gene: TRBV28; J gene: TRBJ2-1; clone size: NA; D gene: NA; CDR3 length: 14; CDR3 protein: CASSDSPGVGKQFF; CDR3 DNA: TGTGCCAGCAGTGACTCCCCAGGGGTTGGTAAGCAGTTCTTC
V gene: TRBV6-5; J gene: TRBJ1-2; clone size: once; D gene: TRBD1; CDR3 length: 13; CDR3 protein: CASAPDRAGGYTF; CDR3 DNA: TGTGCCAGCGCCCCGGACAGGGCGGGCGGCTACACCTTC
V gene: TRBV6-6; J gene: TRBJ1-5; clone size: NA; D gene: TRBD1; CDR3 length: 14; CDR3 protein: CASSFSGQGLPQHF; CDR3 DNA: TGTGCCAGCAGTTTTTCAGGACAGGGACTGCCCCAGCATTTT
V gene: TRBV28; J gene: TRBJ1-4; clone size: NA; D gene: TRBD1; CDR3 length: 16; CDR3 protein: CASSLTAGTGNEKLFF; CDR3 DNA: TGTGCCAGCAGTCTCACCGCCGGGACAGGGAATGAAAAACTGTTTTTT
V gene: TRBV7-2; J gene: TRBJ1-4; clone size: NA; D gene: NA; CDR3 length: 14; CDR3 protein: CASSLGTSGEKLFF; CDR3 DNA: TGTGCCAGCAGCTTAGGGACATCCGGAGAAAAACTGTTTTTT